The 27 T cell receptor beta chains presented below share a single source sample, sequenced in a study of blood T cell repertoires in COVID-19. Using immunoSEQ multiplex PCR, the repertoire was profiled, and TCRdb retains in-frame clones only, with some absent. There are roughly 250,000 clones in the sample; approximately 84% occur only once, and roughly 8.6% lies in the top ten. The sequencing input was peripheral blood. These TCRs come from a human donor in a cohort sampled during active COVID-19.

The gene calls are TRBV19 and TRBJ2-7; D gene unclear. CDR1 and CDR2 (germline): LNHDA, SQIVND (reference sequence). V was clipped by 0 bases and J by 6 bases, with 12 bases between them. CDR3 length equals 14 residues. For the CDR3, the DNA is TGTGCCAGTAGTATAGAACCAGGCTTCGTCGAGCAGTACTTC. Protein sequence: CASSIEPGFVEQYF.

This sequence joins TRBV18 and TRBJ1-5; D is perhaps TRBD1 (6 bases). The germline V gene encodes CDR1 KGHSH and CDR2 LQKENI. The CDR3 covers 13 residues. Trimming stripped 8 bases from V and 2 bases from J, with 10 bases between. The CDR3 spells CASTKGGNQPQHF. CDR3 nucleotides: TGTGCCAGCACCAAGGGGGGCAATCAGCCCCAGCATTTT.

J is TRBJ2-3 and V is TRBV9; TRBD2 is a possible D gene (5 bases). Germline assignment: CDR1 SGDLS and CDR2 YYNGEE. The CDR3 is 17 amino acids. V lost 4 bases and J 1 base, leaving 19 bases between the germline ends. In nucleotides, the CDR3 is TGTGCCAGCAGCCCCGCGGGCGGCCTTGGGGGCACAGATACGCAGTATTTT. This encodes CASSPAGGLGGTDTQYF.

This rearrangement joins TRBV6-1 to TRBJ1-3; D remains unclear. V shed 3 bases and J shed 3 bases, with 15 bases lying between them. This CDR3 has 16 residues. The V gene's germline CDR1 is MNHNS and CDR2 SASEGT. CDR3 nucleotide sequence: TGTGCCAGCAGTGATCTGTGGTACCCACTTGGAAACACCATATATTTT. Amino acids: CASSDLWYPLGNTIYF.

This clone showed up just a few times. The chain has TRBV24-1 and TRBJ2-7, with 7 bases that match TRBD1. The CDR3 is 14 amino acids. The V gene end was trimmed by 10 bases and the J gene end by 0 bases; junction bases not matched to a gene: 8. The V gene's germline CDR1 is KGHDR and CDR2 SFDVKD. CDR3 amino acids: CATHDRVLSYEQYF. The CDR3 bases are TGTGCCACTCATGACAGGGTACTCTCCTACGAGCAGTACTTC.

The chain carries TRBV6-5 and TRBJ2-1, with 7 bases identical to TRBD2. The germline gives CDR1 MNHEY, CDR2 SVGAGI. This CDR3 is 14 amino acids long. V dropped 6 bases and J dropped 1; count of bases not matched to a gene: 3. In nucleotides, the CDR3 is TGTGCCAGCAGGTTGCGGGAGTCCTACAATGAGCAGTTCTTC. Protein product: CASRLRESYNEQFF.

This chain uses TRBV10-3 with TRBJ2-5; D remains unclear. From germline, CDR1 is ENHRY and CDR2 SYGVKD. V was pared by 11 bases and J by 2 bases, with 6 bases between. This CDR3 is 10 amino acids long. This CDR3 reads CAPTQETQYF. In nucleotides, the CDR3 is TGTGCCCCCACACAAGAGACCCAGTACTTC.

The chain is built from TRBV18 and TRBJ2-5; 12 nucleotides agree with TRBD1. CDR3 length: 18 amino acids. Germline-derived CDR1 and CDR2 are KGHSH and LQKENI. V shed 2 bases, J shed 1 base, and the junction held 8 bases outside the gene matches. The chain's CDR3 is CASSPRRGQGASQETQYF. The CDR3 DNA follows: TGTGCCAGCTCACCAAGGCGGGGACAGGGGGCATCCCAAGAGACCCAGTACTTC.

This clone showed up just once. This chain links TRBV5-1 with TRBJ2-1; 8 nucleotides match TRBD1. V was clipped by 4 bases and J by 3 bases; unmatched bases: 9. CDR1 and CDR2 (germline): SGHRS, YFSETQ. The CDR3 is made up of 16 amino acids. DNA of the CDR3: TGCGCCAGCAGCCATGGACAGGGAAGGGGCTACAATGAGCAGTTCTTC. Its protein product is CASSHGQGRGYNEQFF.

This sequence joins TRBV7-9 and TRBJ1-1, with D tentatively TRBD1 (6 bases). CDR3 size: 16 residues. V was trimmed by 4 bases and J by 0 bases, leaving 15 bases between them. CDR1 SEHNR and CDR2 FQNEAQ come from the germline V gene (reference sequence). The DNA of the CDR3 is TGTGCCAGCAGCTATGGGACAAAAGGAATGAACACTGAAGCTTTCTTT. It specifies CASSYGTKGMNTEAFF. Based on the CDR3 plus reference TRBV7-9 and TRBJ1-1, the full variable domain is DTGVSQNPRHKITKRGQNVTFRCDPISEHNRLYWYRQTLGQGPEFLTYFQNEAQLEKSRLLSDRFSAERPKGSFSTLEIQRTEQGDSAMYLCASSYGTKGMNTEAFFGQGTRLTVV.

In nucleotides, the CDR3 is TGTGCCAGCAGCCAAGACAGGGTCGGCTACACCTTC. It translates to CASSQDRVGYTF. The chain links TRBV3-1 (or the pseudogene TRBV3-2) to TRBJ1-2, with D possibly TRBD1 on 5 matching bases. V was shortened by 0 bases and J by 8 bases, with 7 bases between the two germline ends. Germline CDR1 reads LGHDT; CDR2 reads YNNKEL (reference sequence). The CDR3 consists of 12 residues.

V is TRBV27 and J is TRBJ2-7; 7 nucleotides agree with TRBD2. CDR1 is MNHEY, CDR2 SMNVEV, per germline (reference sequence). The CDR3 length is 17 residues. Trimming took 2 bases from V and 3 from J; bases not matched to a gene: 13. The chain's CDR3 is CASSLRGRGYSNYEQYF. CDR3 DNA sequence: TGTGCCAGCAGTTTACGAGGGCGGGGGTACTCTAACTACGAGCAGTACTTC.

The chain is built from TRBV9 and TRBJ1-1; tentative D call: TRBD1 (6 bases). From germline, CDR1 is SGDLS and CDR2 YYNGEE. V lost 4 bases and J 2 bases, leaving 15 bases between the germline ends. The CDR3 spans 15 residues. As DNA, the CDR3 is TGTGCCAGCAGCCCCTGGACAGTTGTAAACACTGAAGCTTTCTTT. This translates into CASSPWTVVNTEAFF.

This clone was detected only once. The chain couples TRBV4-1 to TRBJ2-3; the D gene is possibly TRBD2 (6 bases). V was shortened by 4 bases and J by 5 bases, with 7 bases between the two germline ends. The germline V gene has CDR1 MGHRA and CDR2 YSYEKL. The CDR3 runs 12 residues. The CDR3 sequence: CASSLGGDTQYF. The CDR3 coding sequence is TGCGCCAGCAGCCTGGGAGGAGATACGCAGTATTTT.

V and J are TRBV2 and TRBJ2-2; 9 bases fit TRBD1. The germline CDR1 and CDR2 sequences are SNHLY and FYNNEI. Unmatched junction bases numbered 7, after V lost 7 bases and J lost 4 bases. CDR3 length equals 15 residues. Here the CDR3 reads CASNIQGAGTGELFF. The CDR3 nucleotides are TGTGCCAGCAATATACAGGGGGCAGGCACCGGGGAGCTGTTTTTT.

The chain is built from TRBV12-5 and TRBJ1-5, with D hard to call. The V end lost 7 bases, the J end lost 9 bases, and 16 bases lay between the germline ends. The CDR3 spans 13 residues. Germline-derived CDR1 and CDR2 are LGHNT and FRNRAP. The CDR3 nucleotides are TGTGCTAGTGCCCCCCTCTCGCGTTTGCCCCAGCATTTT. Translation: CASAPLSRLPQHF. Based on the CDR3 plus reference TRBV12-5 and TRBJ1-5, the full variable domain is DARVTQTPRHKVTEMGQEVTMRCQPILGHNTVFWYRQTMMQGLELLAYFRNRAPLDDSGMPKDRFSAEMPDATLATLKIQPSEPRDSAVYFCASAPLSRLPQHFGDGTRLSIL.

This chain's CDR3 is CASSSPSGTVDSGELFF. The CDR3 region has the DNA TGTGCCAGCAGCTCCCCGTCCGGGACAGTGGACTCCGGGGAGCTGTTTTTT. The chain recombines TRBV9 with TRBJ2-2; 7 bases fit TRBD1. V shed 4 bases, J shed 6 bases, and the junction held 15 bases outside the gene matches. Germline-derived CDR1 and CDR2 are SGDLS and YYNGEE. The CDR3 is made up of 17 amino acids.

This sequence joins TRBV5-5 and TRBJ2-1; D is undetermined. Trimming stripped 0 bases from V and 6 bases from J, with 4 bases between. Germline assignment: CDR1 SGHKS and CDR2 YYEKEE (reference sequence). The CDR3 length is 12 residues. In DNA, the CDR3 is TGTGCCAGCAGCTTGGGTATCAATGAGCAGTTCTTC. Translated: CASSLGINEQFF.

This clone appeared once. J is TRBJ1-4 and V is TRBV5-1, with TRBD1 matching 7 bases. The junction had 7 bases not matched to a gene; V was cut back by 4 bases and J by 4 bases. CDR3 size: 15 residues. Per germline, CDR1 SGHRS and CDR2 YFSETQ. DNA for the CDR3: TGCGCCAGCAGCCCCGGGACAGCTCGTAATGAAAAACTGTTTTTT. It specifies CASSPGTARNEKLFF.

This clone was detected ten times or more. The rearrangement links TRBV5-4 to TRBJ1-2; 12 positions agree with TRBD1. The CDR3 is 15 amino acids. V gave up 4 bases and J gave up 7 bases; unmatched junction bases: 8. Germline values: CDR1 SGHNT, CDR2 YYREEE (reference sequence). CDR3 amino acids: CASSRRDRGPVGYTF. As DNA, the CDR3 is TGTGCCAGCAGCCGTAGGGACAGGGGGCCCGTTGGCTACACCTTC.

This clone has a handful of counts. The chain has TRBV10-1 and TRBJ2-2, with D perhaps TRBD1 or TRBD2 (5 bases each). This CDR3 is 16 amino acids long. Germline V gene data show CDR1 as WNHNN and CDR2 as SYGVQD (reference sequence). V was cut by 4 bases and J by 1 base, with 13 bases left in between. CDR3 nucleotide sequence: TGCGCCAGCAGTGCGTCGGGGCCTAAGAACACCGGGGAGCTGTTTTTT. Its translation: CASSASGPKNTGELFF.

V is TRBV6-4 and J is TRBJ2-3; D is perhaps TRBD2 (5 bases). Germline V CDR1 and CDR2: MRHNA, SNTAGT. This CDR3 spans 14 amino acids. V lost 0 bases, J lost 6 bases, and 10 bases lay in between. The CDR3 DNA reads TGTGCCAGCAGTGACTCCCCGGGATTGGATACGCAGTATTTT. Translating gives CASSDSPGLDTQYF.

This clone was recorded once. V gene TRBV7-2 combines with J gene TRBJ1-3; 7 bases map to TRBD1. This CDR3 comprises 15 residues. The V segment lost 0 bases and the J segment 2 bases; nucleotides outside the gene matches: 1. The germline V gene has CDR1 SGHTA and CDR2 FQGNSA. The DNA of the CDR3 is TGTGCCAGCAGCTTAGCCAGGGGGACTGGAAACACCATATATTTT. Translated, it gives CASSLARGTGNTIYF.

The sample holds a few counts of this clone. The CDR3 DNA is TGTGCTAGTGGTTTGGGGTCAGCGGGTAACACCGGGGAGCTGTTTTTT. Translated: CASGLGSAGNTGELFF. V gene TRBV12-5 combines with J gene TRBJ2-2; perhaps TRBD2 as D (6 bases). This CDR3 has 16 residues. Germline V gene lookup returns CDR1 LGHNT and CDR2 FRNRAP. V was cut by 1 base and J by 2 bases, with 11 bases left in between.

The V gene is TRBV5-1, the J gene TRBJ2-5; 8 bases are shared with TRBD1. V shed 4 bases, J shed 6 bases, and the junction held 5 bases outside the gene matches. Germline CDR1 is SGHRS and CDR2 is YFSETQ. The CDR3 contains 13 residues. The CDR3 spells CASSTRQGKTQYF. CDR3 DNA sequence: TGCGCCAGCAGCACAAGACAGGGGAAGACCCAGTACTTC. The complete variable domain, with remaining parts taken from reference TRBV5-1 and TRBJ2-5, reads KAGVTQTPRYLIKTRGQQVTLSCSPISGHRSVSWYQQTPGQGLQFLFEYFSETQRNKGNFPGRFSGRQFSNSRSEMNVSTLELGDSALYLCASSTRQGKTQYFGPGTRLLVL.

In nucleotides, the CDR3 is TGCGCCAGCAGCGAAGGCGGTCAGAGGACAGGACCTTTAGCCAAAAACATTCAGTACTTC. Protein: CASSEGGQRTGPLAKNIQYF. The chain links TRBV4-1 to TRBJ2-4; 7 nucleotides agree with TRBD1. The CDR3 contains 20 residues. The germline CDR1 and CDR2 sequences are MGHRA and YSYEKL. V shed 5 bases and J 0 bases; nucleotides not matched to a gene: 19.

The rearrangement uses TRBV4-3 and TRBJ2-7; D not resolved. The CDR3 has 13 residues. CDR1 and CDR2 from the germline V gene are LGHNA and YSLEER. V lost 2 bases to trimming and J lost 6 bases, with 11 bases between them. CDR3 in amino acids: CASSQTLEGEQYF. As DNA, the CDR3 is TGCGCCAGCAGCCAAACGCTAGAAGGCGAGCAGTACTTC.